The present T cell receptor beta chain was sequenced within a study of T-cell memory formation after mild COVID-19. Study observations and caveats: While clones contracting from day 15 to 85 were balanced between CD4 and CD8, later expanders leaned CD4+. The authors left the SARS-CoV-2 specificity of second-wave clones peaking on day 37 unconfirmed. Those CD4+ clones that contracted were mainly in CM and EM (CD8+ ones in EMRA). Cross-reactive memory seemingly joined, as some responding clones were found in pre-infection memory.

Germline V gene data show CDR1 as MNHEY and CDR2 as SVGAGI. The trim removed 2 bases at V and 0 bases at J, leaving 6 bases unmatched. This CDR3 is built from 16 residues. Only a few counts were recorded for this clonotype. Antigen unknown. MiXCR was run by TCRdb on the 5' RACE reads, yielding one entry per CDR3 protein. The sample consists of 400,000 or so distinct CDR3 sequences, 15% to 25% of them appearing once. This receptor was obtained from an adult woman who had mild COVID-19 (a few samples of this study predate the infection). Cell type and time point are not known. The source material was PBMCs or a T cell subset sorted from them (not recorded which). The chain links TRBV6-5 to TRBJ1-2, with TRBD1 matching 7 bases. The CDR3 sequence: CASSYNWDRANYGYTF. The DNA of the CDR3 is TGTGCCAGCAGTTACAATTGGGACAGAGCTAACTATGGCTACACCTTC.